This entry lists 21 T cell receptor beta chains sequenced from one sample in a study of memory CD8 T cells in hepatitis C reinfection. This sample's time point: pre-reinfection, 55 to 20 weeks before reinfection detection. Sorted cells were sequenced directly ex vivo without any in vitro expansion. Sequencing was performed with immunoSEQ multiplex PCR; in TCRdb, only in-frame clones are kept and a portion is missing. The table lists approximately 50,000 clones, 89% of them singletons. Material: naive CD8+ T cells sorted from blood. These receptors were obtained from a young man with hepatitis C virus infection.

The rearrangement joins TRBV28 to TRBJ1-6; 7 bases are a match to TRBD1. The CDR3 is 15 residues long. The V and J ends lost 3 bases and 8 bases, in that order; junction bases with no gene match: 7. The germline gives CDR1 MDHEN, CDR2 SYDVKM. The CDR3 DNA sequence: TGTGCCAGCAGTTTGGTAAAGGGGGCACATTCACCCCTCCACTTT. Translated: CASSLVKGAHSPLHF.

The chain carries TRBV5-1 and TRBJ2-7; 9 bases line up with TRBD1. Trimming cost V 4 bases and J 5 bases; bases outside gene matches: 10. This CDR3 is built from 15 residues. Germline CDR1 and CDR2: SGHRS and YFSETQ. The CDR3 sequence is CASSPGTGSLDEQYF. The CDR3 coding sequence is TGCGCCAGCAGCCCCGGGACAGGGAGTTTGGACGAGCAGTACTTC.

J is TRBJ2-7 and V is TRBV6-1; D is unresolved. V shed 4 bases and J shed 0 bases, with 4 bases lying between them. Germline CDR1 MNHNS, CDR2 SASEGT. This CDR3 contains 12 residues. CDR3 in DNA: TGTGCCAGCAGTGGCGACTCCTACGAGCAGTACTTC. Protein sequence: CASSGDSYEQYF.

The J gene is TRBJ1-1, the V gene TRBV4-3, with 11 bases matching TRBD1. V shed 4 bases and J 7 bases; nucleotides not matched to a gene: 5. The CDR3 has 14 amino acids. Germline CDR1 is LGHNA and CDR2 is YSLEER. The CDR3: CASSPGQGAYEAFF. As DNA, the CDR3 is TGCGCCAGCAGCCCTGGACAGGGGGCTTATGAAGCTTTCTTT.

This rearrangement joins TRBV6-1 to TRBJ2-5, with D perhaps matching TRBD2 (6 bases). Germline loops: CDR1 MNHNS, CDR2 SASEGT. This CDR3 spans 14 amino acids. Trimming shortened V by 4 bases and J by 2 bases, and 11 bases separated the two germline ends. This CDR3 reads CASSGFGGQETQYF. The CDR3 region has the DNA TGTGCCAGCAGTGGCTTTGGGGGGCAAGAGACCCAGTACTTC.

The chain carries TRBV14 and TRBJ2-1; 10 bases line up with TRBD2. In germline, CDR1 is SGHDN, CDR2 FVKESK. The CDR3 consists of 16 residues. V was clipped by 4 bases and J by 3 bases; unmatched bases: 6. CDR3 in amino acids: CASSPLAGAYYNEQFF. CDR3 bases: TGTGCCAGCAGCCCTCTAGCGGGAGCGTACTACAATGAGCAGTTCTTC. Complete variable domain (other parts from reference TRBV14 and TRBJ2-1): EAGVTQFPSHSVIEKGQTVTLRCDPISGHDNLYWYRRVMGKEIKFLLHFVKESKQDESGMPNNRFLAERTGGTYSTLKVQPAELEDSGVYFCASSPLAGAYYNEQFFGPGTRLTVL.

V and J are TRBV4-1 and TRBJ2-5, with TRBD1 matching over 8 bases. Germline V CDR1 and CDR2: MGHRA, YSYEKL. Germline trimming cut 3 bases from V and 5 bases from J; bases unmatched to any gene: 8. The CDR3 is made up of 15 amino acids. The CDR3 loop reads CASSQLQGAGETQYF. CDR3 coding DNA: TGCGCCAGCAGCCAGCTTCAGGGGGCTGGGGAGACCCAGTACTTC.

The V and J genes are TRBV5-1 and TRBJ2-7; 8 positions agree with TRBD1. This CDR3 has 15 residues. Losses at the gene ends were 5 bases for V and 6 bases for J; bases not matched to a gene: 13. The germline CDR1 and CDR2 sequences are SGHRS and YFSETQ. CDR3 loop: CASSQSDRGFFEQYF. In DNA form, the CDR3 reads TGCGCCAGCAGTCAGTCAGACAGGGGTTTCTTCGAGCAGTACTTC.

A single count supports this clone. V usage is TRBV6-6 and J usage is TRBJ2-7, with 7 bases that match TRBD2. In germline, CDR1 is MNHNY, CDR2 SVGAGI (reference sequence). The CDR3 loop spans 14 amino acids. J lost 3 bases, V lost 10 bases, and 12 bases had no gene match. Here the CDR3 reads CATASGGSGYEQYF. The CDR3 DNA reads TGTGCCACCGCCTCCGGGGGGAGTGGCTACGAGCAGTACTTC.

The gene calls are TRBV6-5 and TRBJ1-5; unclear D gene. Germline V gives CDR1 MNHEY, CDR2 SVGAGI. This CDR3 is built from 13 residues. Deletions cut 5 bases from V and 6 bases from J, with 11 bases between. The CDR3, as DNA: TGTGCCAGCAGTATTAGTGGGAGTCAGCCCCAGCATTTT. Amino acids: CASSISGSQPQHF.

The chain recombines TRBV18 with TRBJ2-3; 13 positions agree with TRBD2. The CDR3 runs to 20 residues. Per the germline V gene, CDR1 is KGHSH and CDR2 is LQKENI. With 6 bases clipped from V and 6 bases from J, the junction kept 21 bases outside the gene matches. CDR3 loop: CASSGGTGRILAGGPDTQYF. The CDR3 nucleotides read TGTGCCAGCTCCGGAGGGACAGGCCGAATACTAGCGGGAGGGCCCGATACGCAGTATTTT.

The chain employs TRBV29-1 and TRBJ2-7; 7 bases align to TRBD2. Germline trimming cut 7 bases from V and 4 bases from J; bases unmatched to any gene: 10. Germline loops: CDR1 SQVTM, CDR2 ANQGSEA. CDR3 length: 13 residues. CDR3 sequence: CSARVGGRYEQYF. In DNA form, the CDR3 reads TGCAGCGCGAGAGTGGGAGGGAGATACGAGCAGTACTTC.

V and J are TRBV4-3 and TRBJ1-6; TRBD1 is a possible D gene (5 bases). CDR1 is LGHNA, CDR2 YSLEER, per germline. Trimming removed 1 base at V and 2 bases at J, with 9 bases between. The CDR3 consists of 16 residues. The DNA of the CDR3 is TGCGCCAGCAGCCAAGTAAGGGGTGCCTATAATTCACCCCTCCACTTT. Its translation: CASSQVRGAYNSPLHF.

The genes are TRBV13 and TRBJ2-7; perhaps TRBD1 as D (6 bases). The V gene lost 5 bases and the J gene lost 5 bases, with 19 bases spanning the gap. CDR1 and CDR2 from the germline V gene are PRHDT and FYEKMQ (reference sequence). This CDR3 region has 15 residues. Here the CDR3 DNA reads TGTGCCAGCAGCGCAACCCCGGGACAAGTAGACGAGCAGTACTTC. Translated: CASSATPGQVDEQYF.

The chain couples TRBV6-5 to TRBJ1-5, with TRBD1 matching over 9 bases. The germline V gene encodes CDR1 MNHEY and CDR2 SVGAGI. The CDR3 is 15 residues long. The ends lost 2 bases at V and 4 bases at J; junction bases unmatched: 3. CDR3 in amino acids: CASSYGTGRNQPQHF. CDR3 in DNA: TGTGCCAGCAGTTACGGGACAGGGAGAAATCAGCCCCAGCATTTT.

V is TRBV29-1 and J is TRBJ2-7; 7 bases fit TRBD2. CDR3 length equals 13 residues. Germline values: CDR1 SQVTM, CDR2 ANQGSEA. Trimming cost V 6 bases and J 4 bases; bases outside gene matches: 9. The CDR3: CSVGGGTIYEQYF. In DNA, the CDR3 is TGCAGCGTGGGGGGAGGGACGATATACGAGCAGTACTTC.

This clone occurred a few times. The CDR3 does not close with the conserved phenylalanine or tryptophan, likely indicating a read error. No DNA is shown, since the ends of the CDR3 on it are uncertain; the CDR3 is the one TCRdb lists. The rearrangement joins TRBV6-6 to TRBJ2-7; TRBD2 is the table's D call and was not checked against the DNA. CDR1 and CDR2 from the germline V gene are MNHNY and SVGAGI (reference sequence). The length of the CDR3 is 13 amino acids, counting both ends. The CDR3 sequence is CASSYSSIEGSVI.

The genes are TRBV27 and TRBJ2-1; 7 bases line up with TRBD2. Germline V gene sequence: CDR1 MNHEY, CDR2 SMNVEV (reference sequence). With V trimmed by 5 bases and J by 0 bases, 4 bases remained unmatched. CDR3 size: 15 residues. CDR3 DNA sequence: TGTGCCAGCAGTATGAGGACTAGCTCCTACAATGAGCAGTTCTTC. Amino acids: CASSMRTSSYNEQFF.

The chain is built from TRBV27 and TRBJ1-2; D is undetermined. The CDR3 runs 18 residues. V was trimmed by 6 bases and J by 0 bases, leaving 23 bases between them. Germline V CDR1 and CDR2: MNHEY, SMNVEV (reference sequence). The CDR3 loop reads CASSPTVLGSGANYGYTF. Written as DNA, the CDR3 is TGTGCCAGCAGCCCTACCGTCCTGGGTAGTGGAGCTAACTATGGCTACACCTTC.

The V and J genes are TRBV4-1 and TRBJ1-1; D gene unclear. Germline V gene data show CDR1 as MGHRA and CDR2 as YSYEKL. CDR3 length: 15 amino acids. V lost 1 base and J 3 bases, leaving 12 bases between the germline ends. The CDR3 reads CASSQGTGSDTEAFF. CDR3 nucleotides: TGCGCCAGCAGCCAAGGGACGGGATCGGACACTGAAGCTTTCTTT.

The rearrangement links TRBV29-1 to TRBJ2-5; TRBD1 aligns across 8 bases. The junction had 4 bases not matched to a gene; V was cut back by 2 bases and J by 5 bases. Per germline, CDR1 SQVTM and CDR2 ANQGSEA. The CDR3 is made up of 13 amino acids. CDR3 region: CSVEWQGAETQYF. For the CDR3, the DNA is TGCAGCGTTGAATGGCAGGGGGCCGAGACCCAGTACTTC.